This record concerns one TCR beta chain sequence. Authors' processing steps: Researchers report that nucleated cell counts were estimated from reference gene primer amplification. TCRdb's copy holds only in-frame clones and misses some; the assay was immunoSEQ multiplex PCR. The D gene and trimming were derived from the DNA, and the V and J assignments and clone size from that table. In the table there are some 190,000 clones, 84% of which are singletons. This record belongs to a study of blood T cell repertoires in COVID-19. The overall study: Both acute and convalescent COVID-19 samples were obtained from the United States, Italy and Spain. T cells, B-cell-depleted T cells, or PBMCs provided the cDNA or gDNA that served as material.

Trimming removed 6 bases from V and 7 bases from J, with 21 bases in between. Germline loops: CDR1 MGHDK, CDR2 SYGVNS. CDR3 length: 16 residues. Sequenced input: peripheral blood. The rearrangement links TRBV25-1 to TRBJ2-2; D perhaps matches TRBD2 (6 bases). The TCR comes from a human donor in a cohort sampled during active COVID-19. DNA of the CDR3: TGTGCCAGCAGCTCTCAGGAGGGTCTCTGGAGCGGGGAGCTGTTTTTT. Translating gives CASSSQEGLWSGELFF.